The present T cell receptor (beta chain) was sequenced within a study of blood T cell repertoires in COVID-19. Overall study: T cells, B-cell-depleted T cells, or PBMCs provided the cDNA or gDNA that served as material.

J was trimmed by 8 bases and V by 4 bases; bases with no gene match: 18. Germline V gene lookup returns CDR1 MGHRA and CDR2 YSYEKL. The CDR3 covers 18 residues. Under the authors' procedure: Cell counts per sample came from amplifying reference gene primers. Measured with immunoSEQ multiplex PCR; TCRdb has only the in-frame clones, and not every one. The V and J calls and the clone size are those of that table, but D and trimming were determined from the DNA. In the table there are roughly 400,000 clones, roughly 90% of which are singletons. The source of this sequence is a woman between 18 and 29 years old who had been exposed to COVID-19. The chain combines TRBV4-1 with TRBJ2-1, with 9 nucleotides matching TRBD2. The material sequenced was PBMCs or T cells enriched from blood (not recorded which). The CDR3 reads CASSPPWVAGVVRDEQFF. As DNA, the CDR3 is TGCGCCAGCAGCCCTCCCTGGGTAGCGGGAGTTGTACGCGATGAGCAGTTCTTC.